The clone carrying this T cell receptor (beta chain) was seen ten or more times. RNA transcripts served as the template for amplifying TCR beta CDR3 regions. Primed by the HTBI set, a first-round RT-PCR was run on the TCR CDR3. TCRdb used MiXCR to reprocess the multiplex PCR reads, holding one entry per CDR3 protein. This sample has over 250,000 distinct CDR3 sequences, with roughly 13% found just once. Germline V gene sequence: CDR1 SGHVS, CDR2 FQNEAQ. V lost 3 bases to trimming and J lost 4 bases, with 4 bases between them. This CDR3 has 12 residues. This record belongs to a study of T cells in Graves' hyperthyroidism and ophthalmopathy.

The sequence came from a woman in her forties with Graves' ophthalmopathy. Sequenced material: blood. The chain joins TRBV7-8 to TRBJ1-5; D not certain. The CDR3 is CASSLTNQPQHF. In nucleotides, the CDR3 is TGTGCCAGCAGCTTGACAAATCAGCCCCAGCATTTT.